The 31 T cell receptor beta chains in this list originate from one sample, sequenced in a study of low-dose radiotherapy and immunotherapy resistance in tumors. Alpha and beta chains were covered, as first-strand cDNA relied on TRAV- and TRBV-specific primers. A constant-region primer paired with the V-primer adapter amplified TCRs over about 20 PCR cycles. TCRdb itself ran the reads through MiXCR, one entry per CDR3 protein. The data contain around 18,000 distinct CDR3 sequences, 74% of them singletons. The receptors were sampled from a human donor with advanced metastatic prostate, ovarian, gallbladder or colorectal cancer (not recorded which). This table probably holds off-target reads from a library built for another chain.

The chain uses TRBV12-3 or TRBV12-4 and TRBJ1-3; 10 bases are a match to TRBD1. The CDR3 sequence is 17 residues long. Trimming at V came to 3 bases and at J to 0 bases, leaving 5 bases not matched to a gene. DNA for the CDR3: TGTGCCAGCAGTTTCGGGACAGGGGTCTTCTCTGGAAACACCATATATTTT. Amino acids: CASSFGTGVFSGNTIYF.

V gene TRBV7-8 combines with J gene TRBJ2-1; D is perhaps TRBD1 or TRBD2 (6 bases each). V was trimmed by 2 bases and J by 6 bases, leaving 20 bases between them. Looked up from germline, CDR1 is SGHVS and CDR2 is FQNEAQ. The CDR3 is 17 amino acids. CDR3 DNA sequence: TGTGCCAGCAGCTTAAGAAGGGGGGTTTGGGGACCCAATGAGCAGTTCTTC. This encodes CASSLRRGVWGPNEQFF.

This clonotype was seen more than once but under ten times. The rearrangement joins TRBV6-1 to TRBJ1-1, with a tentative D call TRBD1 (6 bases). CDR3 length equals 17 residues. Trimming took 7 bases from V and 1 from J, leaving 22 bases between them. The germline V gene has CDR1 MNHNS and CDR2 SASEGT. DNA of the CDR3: TGTGCCAGCAAGAGGGGGAGGGCACCGGAACGGAACACTGAAGCTTTCTTT. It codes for CASKRGRAPERNTEAFF.

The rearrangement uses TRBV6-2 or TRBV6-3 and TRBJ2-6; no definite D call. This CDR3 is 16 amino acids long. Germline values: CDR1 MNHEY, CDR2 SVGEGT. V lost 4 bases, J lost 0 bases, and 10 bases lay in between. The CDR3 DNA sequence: TGTGCCAGCAGTTTGCCAGGAGCCTCTGGGGCCAACGTCCTGACTTTC. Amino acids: CASSLPGASGANVLTF.

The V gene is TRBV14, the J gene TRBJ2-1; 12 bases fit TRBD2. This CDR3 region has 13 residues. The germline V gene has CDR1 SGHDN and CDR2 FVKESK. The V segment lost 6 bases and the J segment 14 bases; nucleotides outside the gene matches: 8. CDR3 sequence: CASRLTSGSTEFF. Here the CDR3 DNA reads TGTGCCAGCAGATTGACTAGCGGGAGCACAGAGTTCTTC.

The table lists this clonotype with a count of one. The CDR3 protein is CASRTGGYGYTF. In nucleotides, the CDR3 is TGTGCCAGCAGGACAGGGGGCTATGGCTACACCTTC. The rearrangement links TRBV6-1 to TRBJ1-2; 9 bases match TRBD1. CDR3 length equals 12 residues. Germline V gene data show CDR1 as MNHNS and CDR2 as SASEGT. The V and J ends lost 6 bases and 4 bases, in that order; junction bases with no gene match: 0.

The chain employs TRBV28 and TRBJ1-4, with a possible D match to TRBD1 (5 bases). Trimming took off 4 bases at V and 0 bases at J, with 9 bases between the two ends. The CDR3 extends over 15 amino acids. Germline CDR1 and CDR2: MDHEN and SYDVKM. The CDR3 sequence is CASSSAGATNEKLFF. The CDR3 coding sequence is TGTGCCAGCAGTTCGGCGGGGGCAACTAATGAAAAACTGTTTTTT. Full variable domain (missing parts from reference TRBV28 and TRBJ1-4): DVKVTQSSRYLVKRTGEKVFLECVQDMDHENMFWYRQDPGLGLRLIYFSYDVKMKEKGDIPEGYSVSREKKERFSLILESASTNQTSMYLCASSSAGATNEKLFFGSGTQLSVL.

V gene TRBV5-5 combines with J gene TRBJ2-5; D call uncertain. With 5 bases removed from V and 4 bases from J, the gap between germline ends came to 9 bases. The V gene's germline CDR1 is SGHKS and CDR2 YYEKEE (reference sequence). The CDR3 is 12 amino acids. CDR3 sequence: CASSRVPETQYF. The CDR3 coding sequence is TGTGCCAGCAGTCGGGTCCCAGAGACCCAGTACTTC.

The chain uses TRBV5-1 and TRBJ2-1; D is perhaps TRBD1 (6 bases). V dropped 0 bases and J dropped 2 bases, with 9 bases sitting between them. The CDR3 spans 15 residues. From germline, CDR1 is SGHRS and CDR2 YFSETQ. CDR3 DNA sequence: TGCGCCAGCAGCTTGGTGGCAGGGGCCTACAATGAGCAGTTCTTC. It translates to CASSLVAGAYNEQFF.

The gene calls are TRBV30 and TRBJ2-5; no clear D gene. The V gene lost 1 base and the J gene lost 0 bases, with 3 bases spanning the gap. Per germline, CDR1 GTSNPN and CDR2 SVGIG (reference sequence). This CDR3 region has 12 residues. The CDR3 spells CAWSGNQETQYF. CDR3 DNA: TGTGCCTGGAGTGGCAACCAAGAGACCCAGTACTTC.

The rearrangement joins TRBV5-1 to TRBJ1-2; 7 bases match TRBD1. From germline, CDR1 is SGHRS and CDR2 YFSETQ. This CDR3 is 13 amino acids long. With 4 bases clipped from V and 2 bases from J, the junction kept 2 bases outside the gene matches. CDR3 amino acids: CASSRDSNYGYTF. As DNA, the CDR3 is TGCGCCAGCAGCCGGGACAGCAACTATGGCTACACCTTC.

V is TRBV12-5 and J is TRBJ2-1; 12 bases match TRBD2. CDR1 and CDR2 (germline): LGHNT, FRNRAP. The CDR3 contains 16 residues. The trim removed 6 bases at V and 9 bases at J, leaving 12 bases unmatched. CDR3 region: CASGTSGSGPKPEQFF. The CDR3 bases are TGTGCTAGTGGGACTAGCGGGAGTGGTCCGAAGCCTGAGCAGTTCTTC.

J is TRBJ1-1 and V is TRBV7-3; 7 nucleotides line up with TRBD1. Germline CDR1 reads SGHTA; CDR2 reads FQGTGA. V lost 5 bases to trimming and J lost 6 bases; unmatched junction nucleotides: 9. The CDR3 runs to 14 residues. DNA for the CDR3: TGTGCCAGCAGCCCTCGACAGGGTGTGTCTGAAGCTTTCTTT. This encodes CASSPRQGVSEAFF.

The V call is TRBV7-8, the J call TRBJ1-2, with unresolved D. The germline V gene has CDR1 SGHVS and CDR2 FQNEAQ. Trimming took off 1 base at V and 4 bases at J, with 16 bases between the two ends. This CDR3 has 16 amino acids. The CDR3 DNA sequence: TGTGCCAGCAGCTTAGGCGGTGCTGCCAGCGTCTATGGCTACACCTTC. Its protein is CASSLGGAASVYGYTF.

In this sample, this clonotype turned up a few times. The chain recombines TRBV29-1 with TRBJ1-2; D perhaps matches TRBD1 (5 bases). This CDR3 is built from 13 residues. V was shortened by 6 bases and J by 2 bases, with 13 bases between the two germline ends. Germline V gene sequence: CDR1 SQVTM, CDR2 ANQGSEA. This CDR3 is CSVETGANYGYTF. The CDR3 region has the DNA TGCAGCGTCGAGACTGGGGCGAACTATGGCTACACCTTC.

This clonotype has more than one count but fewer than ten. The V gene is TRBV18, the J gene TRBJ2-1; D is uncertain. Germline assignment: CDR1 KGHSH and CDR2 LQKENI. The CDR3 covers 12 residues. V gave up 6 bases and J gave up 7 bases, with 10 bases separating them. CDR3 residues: CASSYDGNEQFF. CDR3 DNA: TGTGCCAGCTCCTACGATGGGAATGAGCAGTTCTTC.

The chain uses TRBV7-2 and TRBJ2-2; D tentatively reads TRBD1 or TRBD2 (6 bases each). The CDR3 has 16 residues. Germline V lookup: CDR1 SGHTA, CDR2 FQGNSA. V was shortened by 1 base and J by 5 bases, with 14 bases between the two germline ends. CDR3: CASSLVGGGRTGELFF. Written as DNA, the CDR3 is TGTGCCAGCAGCTTAGTTGGAGGGGGGAGGACCGGGGAGCTGTTTTTT.

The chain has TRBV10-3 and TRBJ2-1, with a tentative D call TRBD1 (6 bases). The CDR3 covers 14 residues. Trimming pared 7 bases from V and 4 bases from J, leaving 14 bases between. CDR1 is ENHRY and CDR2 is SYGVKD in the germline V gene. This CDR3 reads CAITGQLSYNEQFF. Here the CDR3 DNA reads TGTGCCATCACAGGACAGCTTTCGTACAATGAGCAGTTCTTC.

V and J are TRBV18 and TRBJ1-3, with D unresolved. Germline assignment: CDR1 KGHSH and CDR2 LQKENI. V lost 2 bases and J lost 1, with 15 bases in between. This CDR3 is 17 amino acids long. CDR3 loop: CASSPIPALGSGNTIYF. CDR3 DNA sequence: TGTGCCAGCTCACCAATCCCAGCTCTTGGGTCTGGAAACACCATATATTTT.

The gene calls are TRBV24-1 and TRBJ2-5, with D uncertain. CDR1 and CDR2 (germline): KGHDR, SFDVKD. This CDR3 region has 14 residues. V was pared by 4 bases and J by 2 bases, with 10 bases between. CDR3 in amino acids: CATSERRLQETQYF. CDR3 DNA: TGTGCCACCAGTGAACGACGGTTACAAGAGACCCAGTACTTC.

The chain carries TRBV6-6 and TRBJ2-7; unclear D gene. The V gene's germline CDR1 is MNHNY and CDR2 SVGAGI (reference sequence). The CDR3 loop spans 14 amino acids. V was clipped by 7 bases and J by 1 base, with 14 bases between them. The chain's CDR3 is CASTTRPQSYEQYF. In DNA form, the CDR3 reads TGTGCCAGCACCACCCGACCTCAGTCCTACGAGCAGTACTTC.

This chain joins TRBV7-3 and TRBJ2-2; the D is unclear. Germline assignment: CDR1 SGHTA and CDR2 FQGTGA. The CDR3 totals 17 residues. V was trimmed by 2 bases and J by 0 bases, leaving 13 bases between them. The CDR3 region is CASSLARQQPNTGELFF. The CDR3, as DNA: TGTGCCAGCAGCTTAGCTCGTCAGCAGCCGAACACCGGGGAGCTGTTTTTT.

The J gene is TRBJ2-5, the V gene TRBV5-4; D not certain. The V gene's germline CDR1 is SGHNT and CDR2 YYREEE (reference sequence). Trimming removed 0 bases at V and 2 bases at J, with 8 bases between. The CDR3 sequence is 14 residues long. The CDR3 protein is CASSLEVFQETQYF. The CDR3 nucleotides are TGTGCCAGCAGCTTGGAGGTCTTTCAAGAGACCCAGTACTTC.

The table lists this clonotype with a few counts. The CDR3: CASSSRRRSNQPQHF. The CDR3 DNA reads TGTGCCAGCAGTTCCCGGAGGCGGAGCAATCAGCCCCAGCATTTT. The rearrangement uses TRBV28 and TRBJ1-5; the D is unclear. Trimming removed 4 bases at V and 1 base at J, with 11 bases between. The CDR3 runs to 15 residues. The V gene's germline CDR1 is MDHEN and CDR2 SYDVKM.

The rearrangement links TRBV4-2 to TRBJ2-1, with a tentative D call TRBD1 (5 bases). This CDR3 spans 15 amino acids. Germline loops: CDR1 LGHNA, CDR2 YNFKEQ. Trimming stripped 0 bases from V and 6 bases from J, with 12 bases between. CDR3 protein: CASSQEGARSNEQFF. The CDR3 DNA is TGTGCCAGCAGCCAAGAAGGGGCCAGAAGCAATGAGCAGTTCTTC.

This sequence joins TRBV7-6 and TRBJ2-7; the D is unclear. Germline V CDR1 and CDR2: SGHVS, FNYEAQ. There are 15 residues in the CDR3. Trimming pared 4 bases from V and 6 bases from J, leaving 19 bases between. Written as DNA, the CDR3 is TGTGCCAGCAGCTCAAATCCCCTGGTTCTCGCCGAGCAGTACTTC. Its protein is CASSSNPLVLAEQYF.

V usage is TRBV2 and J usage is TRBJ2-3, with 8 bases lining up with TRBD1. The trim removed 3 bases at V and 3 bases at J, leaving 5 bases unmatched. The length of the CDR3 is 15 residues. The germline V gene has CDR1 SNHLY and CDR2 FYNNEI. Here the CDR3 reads CASSDRQGRTDTQYF. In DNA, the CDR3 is TGTGCCAGCAGTGACCGACAGGGGCGGACAGATACGCAGTATTTT.

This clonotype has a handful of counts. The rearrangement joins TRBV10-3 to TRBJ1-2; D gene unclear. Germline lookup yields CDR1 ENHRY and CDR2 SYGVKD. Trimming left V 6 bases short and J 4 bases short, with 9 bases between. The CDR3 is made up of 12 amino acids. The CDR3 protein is CAISQESYGYTF. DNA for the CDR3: TGTGCCATCAGCCAGGAAAGCTATGGCTACACCTTC.

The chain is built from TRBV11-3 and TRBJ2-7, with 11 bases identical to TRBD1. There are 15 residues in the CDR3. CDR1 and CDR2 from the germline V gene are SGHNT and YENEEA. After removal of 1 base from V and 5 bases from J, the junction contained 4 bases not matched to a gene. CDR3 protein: CASSLARDRGNEQYF. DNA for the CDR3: TGTGCCAGCAGCTTAGCCCGGGACAGGGGGAACGAGCAGTACTTC.

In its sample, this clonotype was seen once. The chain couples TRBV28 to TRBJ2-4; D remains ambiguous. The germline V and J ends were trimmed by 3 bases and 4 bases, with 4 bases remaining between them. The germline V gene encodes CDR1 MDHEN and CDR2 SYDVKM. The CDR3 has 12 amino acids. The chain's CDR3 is CASSLNKNIQYF. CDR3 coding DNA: TGTGCCAGCAGTTTGAATAAAAACATTCAGTACTTC. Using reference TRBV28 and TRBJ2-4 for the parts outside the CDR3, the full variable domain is DVKVTQSSRYLVKRTGEKVFLECVQDMDHENMFWYRQDPGLGLRLIYFSYDVKMKEKGDIPEGYSVSREKKERFSLILESASTNQTSMYLCASSLNKNIQYFGAGTRLSVL.

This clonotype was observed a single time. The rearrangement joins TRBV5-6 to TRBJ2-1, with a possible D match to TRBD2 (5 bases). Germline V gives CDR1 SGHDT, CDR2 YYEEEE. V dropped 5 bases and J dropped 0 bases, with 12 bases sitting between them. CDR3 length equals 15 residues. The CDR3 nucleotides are TGTGCCAGCAGTCCCTGGGAGAGCTCCTACAATGAGCAGTTCTTC. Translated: CASSPWESSYNEQFF.